These 5 T cell receptor beta chains originate from one sample sequenced in a study of read filtering for tumor transcriptome and immune sequencing. Molecular barcoded adaptors covering alpha/delta and beta/gamma chains were used on approximately 400 ng RNA. TCRdb redid the calling of the reads with MiXCR, one entry per CDR3 protein. This table holds about 38,000 distinct CDR3 sequences, approximately 15% found once. The sample consisted of a population of CD138-negative cells sorted from bone marrow. These receptors came from a donor at least 40 years old with multiple myeloma.

In this sample, this clonotype turned up many times. This rearrangement joins TRBV27 to TRBJ1-5, with 7 bases lining up with TRBD1. V dropped 6 bases and J dropped 7; count of bases not matched to a gene: 9. This CDR3 spans 14 amino acids. The germline V gene has CDR1 MNHEY and CDR2 SMNVEV (reference sequence). CDR3 coding DNA: TGTGCCAGCAGCCTACAGGGGATCAACCAGCCCCAGCATTTT. It yields the protein CASSLQGINQPQHF.

This clonotype has at least ten counts. V gene TRBV20-1 combines with J gene TRBJ1-5; 7 positions agree with TRBD1. V was clipped by 1 base and J by 7 bases; unmatched bases: 7. Per germline, CDR1 DFQATT and CDR2 SNEGSKA (reference sequence). The CDR3 is 14 amino acids. For the CDR3, the DNA is TGCAGTGCTAGAGCTACAGGGGCAGGGCAGCCCCAGCATTTT. This gives the protein CSARATGAGQPQHF.

This clonotype was recorded at least ten times. An end of the junction differs from the germline gene, which may be a read error. The rearrangement links TRBV6-4 to TRBJ2-3; D tentatively reads TRBD1 or TRBD2 (5 bases each). CDR1 and CDR2 from the germline V gene are MRHNA and SNTAGT. This CDR3 region has 11 residues. Here the CDR3 reads CASGTTGTQYF. CDR3 DNA sequence: TGTGCCAGCGGGACCACAGGTACGCAGTATTTT.

Worth noting for this clonotype: One end of the junction fails to match germline, which may point to a read error. The chain carries TRBV2 and TRBJ2-1, with D perhaps given as TRBD1 or TRBD2 (6 bases each). Per germline, CDR1 SNHLY and CDR2 FYNNEI. This CDR3 contains 15 residues. The CDR3 reads CASSERGPSYYEQIF. Written as DNA, the CDR3 is TGTGCCAGCAGTGAACGGGGGCCGTCCTACTATGAGCAGATCTTC.

This clonotype was picked up many times. This rearrangement joins TRBV15 to TRBJ2-7; 7 bases are shared with TRBD1. The CDR3 contains 15 residues. With 4 bases clipped from V and 3 bases from J, the junction kept 9 bases outside the gene matches. The germline gives CDR1 LNHNV, CDR2 YYDKDF (reference sequence). CDR3 sequence: CATSKGPTGFYEQYF. CDR3 nucleotides: TGTGCCACCAGCAAAGGCCCGACAGGGTTCTACGAGCAGTACTTC.